This T cell receptor (beta chain) was sequenced in a study of shared clonotypes between healthy human individuals. CDR1 PRHDT and CDR2 FYEKMQ come from the germline V gene (reference sequence). Trimming took 5 bases from V and 3 from J, leaving 8 bases between them. The CDR3 spans 12 residues. Clones were sequenced by immunoSEQ multiplex PCR, and TCRdb holds only the in-frame ones, with some missing. The repertoire consists of around 600,000 clones, with 85% to 95% occurring once and the leading ten covering 0.095% to 0.14%. Naive CD8 isolation took CD45RO-negative cells positively selected for CCR7 and excluded terminally differentiated effector memory CD45RA+ cells.

The rearrangement uses TRBV13 and TRBJ2-7; no clear D. The specimen sequenced was naive CD8+ T cells sorted from blood. This TCR was recovered from a woman aged 25 to 39 in good health. CDR3 loop: CASSLQFYEQYF. Here the CDR3 DNA reads TGTGCCAGCAGCCTGCAGTTCTACGAGCAGTACTTC.